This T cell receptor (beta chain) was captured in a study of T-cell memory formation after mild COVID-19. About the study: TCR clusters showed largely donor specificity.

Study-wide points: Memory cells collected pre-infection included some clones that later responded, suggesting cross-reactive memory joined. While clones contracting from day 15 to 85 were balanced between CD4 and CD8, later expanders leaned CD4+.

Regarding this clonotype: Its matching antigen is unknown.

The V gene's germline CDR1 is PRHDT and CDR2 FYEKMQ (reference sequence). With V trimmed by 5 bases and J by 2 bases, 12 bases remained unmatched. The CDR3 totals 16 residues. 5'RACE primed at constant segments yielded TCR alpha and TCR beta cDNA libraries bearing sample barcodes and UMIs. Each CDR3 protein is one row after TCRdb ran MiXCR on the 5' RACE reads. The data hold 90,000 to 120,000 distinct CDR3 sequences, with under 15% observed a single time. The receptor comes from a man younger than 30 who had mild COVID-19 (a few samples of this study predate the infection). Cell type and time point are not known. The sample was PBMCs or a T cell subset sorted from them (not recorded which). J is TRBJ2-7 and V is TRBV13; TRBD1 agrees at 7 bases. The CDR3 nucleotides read TGTGCCAGCAGCACTGATTTACAGGGGAGTCCCTACGAGCAGTACGTC. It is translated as CASSTDLQGSPYEQYV.